The subject of this entry is one T cell receptor beta chain. This sample was taken from a study of T cell changes during pregnancy in multiple sclerosis. The length of the CDR3 is 13 residues. Per the germline V gene, CDR1 is MDHEN and CDR2 is SYDVKM. Trimming cost V 6 bases and J 7 bases, with 13 bases left between them. The table came from immunoSEQ multiplex PCR; TCRdb's copy has only in-frame clones and leaves some out. The data contain roughly 43,000 clones, approximately 94% of them seen just once; the ten biggest clones take up roughly 0.67%. The gene calls are TRBV28 and TRBJ2-1; D is unresolved. The clonotype originates from a female donor with multiple sclerosis, enrolled in a pregnancy study. Sequencing used CD4+ T cells from peripheral blood mononuclear cells, obtained in the third trimester of pregnancy. CDR3 in amino acids: CASRPFWRNEQFF. CDR3 nucleotides: TGTGCCAGCAGACCCTTCTGGAGAAATGAGCAGTTCTTC.